Shown below are 21 T cell receptor beta chains from a single sample sequenced in a study of shared clonotypes between healthy human individuals. Measured with immunoSEQ multiplex PCR; TCRdb has only the in-frame clones, and not every one. Counted here are around 440,000 clones, 70% to 80% occurring once; the ten biggest clones make up approximately 12%. The sequencing sample was made of PBMCs. The receptors shown here come from a woman aged 40 to 50 in good health. Some clones in this sample may be carry-over from other donors' samples.

The chain couples TRBV4-1 to TRBJ2-6; tentative D call: TRBD1 (6 bases). CDR1 MGHRA and CDR2 YSYEKL come from the germline V gene. The CDR3 spans 16 residues. The V and J ends lost 4 bases and 0 bases respectively, with 10 bases between them. This chain's CDR3 is CASSPQGHSGANVLTF. In DNA, the CDR3 is TGCGCCAGCAGCCCTCAGGGGCACTCTGGGGCCAACGTCCTGACTTTC.

This sequence joins TRBV27 and TRBJ2-7; 7 nucleotides align to TRBD1. This CDR3 comprises 14 residues. V shed 5 bases, J shed 2 bases, and the junction held 6 bases outside the gene matches. Germline assignment: CDR1 MNHEY and CDR2 SMNVEV (reference sequence). CDR3 residues: CASSVGQATYEQYF. CDR3 nucleotide sequence: TGTGCCAGCAGTGTCGGACAGGCTACCTACGAGCAGTACTTC.

The sample holds a few counts of this clone. This rearrangement joins TRBV30 to TRBJ2-3; 9 positions match TRBD2. Losses at the gene ends were 0 bases for V and 4 bases for J; bases not matched to a gene: 8. The germline CDR1 and CDR2 sequences are GTSNPN and SVGIG (reference sequence). CDR3 size: 16 residues. The CDR3 sequence is CAWSVTLTSGSDTQYF. The CDR3 nucleotides read TGTGCCTGGAGTGTAACCTTGACTAGCGGATCAGATACGCAGTATTTT.

There are a few counts of this clone. CDR3 DNA sequence: TGTGCCAGCAGTTTTCTAGGCGGGGTAGGAAACAATGAGCAGTTCTTC. The encoded protein is CASSFLGGVGNNEQFF. The gene calls are TRBV28 and TRBJ2-1, with D possibly being TRBD2 (6 bases). The CDR3 runs 16 residues. CDR1 is MDHEN and CDR2 is SYDVKM in the germline V gene. V lost 3 bases to trimming and J lost 5 bases, with 17 bases between them. The whole variable domain, filled in from reference TRBV28 and TRBJ2-1, reads DVKVTQSSRYLVKRTGEKVFLECVQDMDHENMFWYRQDPGLGLRLIYFSYDVKMKEKGDIPEGYSVSREKKERFSLILESASTNQTSMYLCASSFLGGVGNNEQFFGPGTRLTVL.

The chain combines TRBV5-1 with TRBJ2-7; 10 bases are a match to TRBD2. Germline V CDR1 and CDR2: SGHRS, YFSETQ. The CDR3 contains 14 residues. V lost 3 bases and J lost 7; bases outside the gene matches: 7. The CDR3 nucleotides are TGCGCCAGCAGCTGGACCGGGACTAGCGATGAGCAGTACTTC. Translated: CASSWTGTSDEQYF.

The chain combines TRBV28 with TRBJ2-3; 10 nucleotides line up with TRBD1. V lost 5 bases and J lost 3; bases outside the gene matches: 14. The CDR3 has 18 amino acids. Germline V lookup: CDR1 MDHEN, CDR2 SYDVKM. This CDR3 is CASSPRQGAFPWTDTQYF. CDR3 bases: TGTGCCAGCAGTCCACGACAGGGGGCCTTTCCTTGGACAGATACGCAGTATTTT.

This rearrangement joins TRBV27 to TRBJ1-1; no firm D call. The CDR3 runs 15 residues. V lost 5 bases and J lost 0, with 13 bases in between. Germline CDR1 and CDR2: MNHEY and SMNVEV (reference sequence). CDR3 in DNA: TGTGCCAGCAGTCCCGAGGTTAGGATGAACACTGAAGCTTTCTTT. Protein sequence: CASSPEVRMNTEAFF.

This clone appeared a few times. A read error is possible here, since a much larger clone lies one base away. J is TRBJ2-3 and V is TRBV29-1, with 10 bases that match TRBD2. CDR1 is SQVTM and CDR2 is ANQGSEA in the germline V gene. After removal of 1 base from V and 4 bases from J, the junction contained 8 bases not matched to a gene. The CDR3 runs 16 residues. DNA of the CDR3: TGCAGCGTTGAAGGTACTAGCGGGATAAGCGCAGATACGCAGTATTTT. Protein product: CSVEGTSGISADTQYF.

The CDR3 spells CASSLDANQPQHF. CDR3 nucleotide sequence: TGCGCCAGCAGCTTGGACGCAAATCAGCCCCAGCATTTT. The chain uses TRBV5-1 and TRBJ1-5; D is uncertain. This CDR3 spans 13 amino acids. Per the germline V gene, CDR1 is SGHRS and CDR2 is YFSETQ. Trimming took 0 bases from V and 4 from J, leaving 5 bases between them.

This clone was seen just once. The chain carries TRBV18 and TRBJ2-5; TRBD2 aligns across 8 bases. This CDR3 comprises 14 residues. Germline-derived CDR1 and CDR2 are KGHSH and LQKENI. J lost 4 bases, V lost 3 bases, and 4 bases had no gene match. The CDR3 DNA is TGTGCCAGCTCACCCGCGGCGGGGGGAGAGACCCAGTACTTC. Translation: CASSPAAGGETQYF.

Turning to this clone: A read error is the likely source, as a far larger clone sits one nucleotide away. V gene TRBV6-1 combines with J gene TRBJ1-1; maybe TRBD1 (5 bases). The CDR3 runs to 15 residues. Looked up from germline, CDR1 is MNHNS and CDR2 is SASEGT. CDR3 nucleotide sequence: TGTGCCAGCAGGGGCCCCGGGGCAATGAACACTGAAGCTCTCTTT. This encodes CASRGPGAMNTEALF.

The V and J genes are TRBV7-9 and TRBJ2-6; maybe TRBD2 (6 bases). Trimming left V 3 bases short and J 2 bases short, with 11 bases between. Germline V CDR1 and CDR2: SEHNR, FQNEAQ (reference sequence). This CDR3 contains 16 residues. DNA for the CDR3: TGTGCCAGCAGCTTGCGGGATAGGGCTGGGGCCAACGTCCTGACTTTC. The encoded protein is CASSLRDRAGANVLTF.

This clone was observed a few times. The chain couples TRBV2 to TRBJ1-5, with D uncertain. V was clipped by 2 bases and J by 0 bases, with 8 bases between them. The germline CDR1 and CDR2 sequences are SNHLY and FYNNEI. The CDR3 extends over 15 amino acids. CDR3: CASSESGYSNQPQHF. The CDR3 bases are TGTGCCAGCAGTGAATCAGGCTATAGCAATCAGCCCCAGCATTTT.

The chain links TRBV7-6 to TRBJ2-7; a possible D gene is TRBD1 (6 bases). This CDR3 spans 13 amino acids. Germline V gives CDR1 SGHVS, CDR2 FNYEAQ. V gave up 4 bases and J gave up 5 bases, with 12 bases separating them. The CDR3 coding sequence is TGTGCCAGCAGCTCCCTAGGGACAAACGAGCAGTACTTC. This gives the protein CASSSLGTNEQYF.

This clone has just one count. The CDR3 DNA reads as TGCGCCAGCAGCTCGGGACAGCCTAGTGAAGAGCAGTACTTC. Translating gives CASSSGQPSEEQYF. The rearrangement joins TRBV5-1 to TRBJ2-7; 7 bases are a match to TRBD1. Per germline, CDR1 SGHRS and CDR2 YFSETQ. CDR3 length: 14 amino acids. The junction had 10 bases not matched to a gene; V was cut back by 3 bases and J by 7 bases. The full variable domain, in which reference TRBV5-1 and TRBJ2-7 provide the parts outside the CDR3, is KAGVTQTPRYLIKTRGQQVTLSCSPISGHRSVSWYQQTPGQGLQFLFEYFSETQRNKGNFPGRFSGRQFSNSRSEMNVSTLELGDSALYLCASSSGQPSEEQYFGPGTRLTVT.

Comments on this clone: It is likely a read error: a sequence one base away is far more abundant. Other nucleotide sequences from this sample produce the same CDR3. The rearrangement links TRBV4-3 to TRBJ2-3; D ambiguous. This CDR3 spans 15 amino acids. CDR1 and CDR2 (germline): LGHNA, YSLEER. This CDR3 is CASSQEAIRTDTQYF. The DNA for the CDR3 is TGCGCCAGCAGCCAAGAGGCCATTCGCACAGATACGCAGTATTTC.

The gene calls are TRBV5-4 and TRBJ2-1; TRBD2 matches 8 bases. Per germline, CDR1 SGHNT and CDR2 YYREEE (reference sequence). V was pared by 3 bases and J by 0 bases, with 14 bases of the junction left unmatched. The CDR3 spans 19 residues. The DNA of the CDR3 is TGTGCCAGCAGCTCGGGAGGGGTCGGGAGAAACCCCTCCTACAATGAGCAGTTCTTC. Its translation is CASSSGGVGRNPSYNEQFF.

The sample holds a few counts of this clone. The chain combines TRBV30 with TRBJ2-7, with D possibly TRBD1 on 5 matching bases. The CDR3 covers 15 residues. Germline V gives CDR1 GTSNPN, CDR2 SVGIG (reference sequence). V was pared by 3 bases and J by 2 bases, with 17 bases between. CDR3 residues: CAWSRLRVGPYEQYF. The CDR3, as DNA: TGTGCCTGGAGCCGCCTCAGGGTAGGACCCTACGAGCAGTACTTC. Full variable domain (rest looked up from reference TRBV30 and TRBJ2-7): SQTIHQWPATLVQPVGSPLSLECTVEGTSNPNLYWYRQAAGRGLQLLFYSVGIGQISSEVPQNLSASRPQDRQFILSSKKLLLSDSGFYLCAWSRLRVGPYEQYFGPGTRLTVT.

The rearrangement joins TRBV27 to TRBJ2-7; 8 bases agree with TRBD2. Germline CDR1 MNHEY, CDR2 SMNVEV (reference sequence). The V gene end was trimmed by 5 bases and the J gene end by 4 bases; junction bases not matched to a gene: 7. The CDR3 contains 14 residues. In DNA form, the CDR3 reads TGTGCCAGCAGTACGGAGCGGGAGAGGTACGAGCAGTACTTC. Protein sequence: CASSTERERYEQYF.

V is TRBV5-8 and J is TRBJ1-5; D ambiguous. Germline-derived CDR1 and CDR2 are SGHTS and YDEGEE. Trimming pared 0 bases from V and 0 bases from J, leaving 7 bases between. The CDR3 contains 15 residues. The CDR3 region is CASSLGSYSNQPQHF. For the CDR3, the DNA is TGTGCCAGCAGCTTGGGATCGTATAGCAATCAGCCCCAGCATTTT.

The chain joins TRBV28 to TRBJ1-2, with D perhaps TRBD1 (5 bases). Germline V gene lookup returns CDR1 MDHEN and CDR2 SYDVKM. The CDR3 has 14 amino acids. Deletions cut 3 bases from V and 0 bases from J, with 8 bases between. CDR3: CASSFGGTNYGYTF. CDR3 nucleotide sequence: TGTGCCAGCAGTTTTGGGGGGACTAACTATGGCTACACCTTC.